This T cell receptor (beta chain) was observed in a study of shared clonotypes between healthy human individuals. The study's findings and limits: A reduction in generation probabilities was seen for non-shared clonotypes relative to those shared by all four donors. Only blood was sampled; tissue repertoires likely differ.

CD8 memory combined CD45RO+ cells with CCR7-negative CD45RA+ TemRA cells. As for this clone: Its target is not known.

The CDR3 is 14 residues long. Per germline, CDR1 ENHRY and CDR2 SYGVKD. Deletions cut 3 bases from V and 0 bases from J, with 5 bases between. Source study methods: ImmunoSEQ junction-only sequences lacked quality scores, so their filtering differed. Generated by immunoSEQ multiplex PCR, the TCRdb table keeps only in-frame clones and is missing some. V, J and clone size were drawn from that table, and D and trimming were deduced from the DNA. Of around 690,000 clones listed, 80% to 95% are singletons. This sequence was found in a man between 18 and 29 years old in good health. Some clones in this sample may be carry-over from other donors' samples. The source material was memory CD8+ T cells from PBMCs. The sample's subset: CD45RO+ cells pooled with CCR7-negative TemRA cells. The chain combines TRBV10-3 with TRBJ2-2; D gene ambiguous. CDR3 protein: CAISEPTNTGELFF. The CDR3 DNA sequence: TGTGCCATCAGTGAACCCACGAACACCGGGGAGCTGTTTTTT.